This T cell receptor (beta chain) stems from a study of blood T cell repertoires in COVID-19. The wider study: T cells, B-cell-depleted T cells, or PBMCs provided the cDNA or gDNA that served as material.

Trimming took 3 bases from V and 5 from J, leaving 23 bases between them. The CDR3 has 19 amino acids. Germline values: CDR1 WNHNN, CDR2 SYGVQD (reference sequence). Sequencing was performed with immunoSEQ multiplex PCR; in TCRdb, only in-frame clones are kept and a portion is missing. The table has fewer than 350,000 clones, 88% seen once. This receptor was identified in a woman in her twenties or thirties who had been exposed to COVID-19. Sequencing input: PBMCs or T cells enriched from blood (not recorded which). The J gene is TRBJ1-6, the V gene TRBV10-1; D is uncertain. CDR3 sequence: CASSDILEGLGGNNSPLHF. Here the CDR3 DNA reads TGCGCCAGCAGTGATATATTGGAGGGCTTGGGAGGGAATAATTCACCCCTCCACTTT.